This TCR beta chain derives from a study of blood T cell repertoires in COVID-19. Study context: From the United States, Italy and Spain came samples of acute and convalescent COVID-19. From T cells, B-cell-depleted T cells, or PBMCs came the material, which was cDNA or gDNA.

V was shortened by 3 bases and J by 5 bases, with 8 bases between the two germline ends. CDR1 is GTSNPN, CDR2 SVGIG, per germline (reference sequence). The CDR3 is made up of 13 amino acids. Original data processing: It was from reference gene primer amplification that nucleated cell counts were estimated. Some clones are missing from TCRdb's copy, which holds only in-frame ones; the method was immunoSEQ multiplex PCR. V and J calls and clone size are copied from that table; D and trimming were computed from the DNA. The table has over 40,000 clones, around 86% seen once. The sample was peripheral blood. This chain uses TRBV30 with TRBJ1-6; the D gene is possibly TRBD1 (5 bases). The sequence came from a human donor in a cohort sampled during active COVID-19. The CDR3 is CAWRKGDNSPLHF. The CDR3 DNA is TGTGCCTGGAGGAAAGGGGATAATTCACCCCTCCACTTT.